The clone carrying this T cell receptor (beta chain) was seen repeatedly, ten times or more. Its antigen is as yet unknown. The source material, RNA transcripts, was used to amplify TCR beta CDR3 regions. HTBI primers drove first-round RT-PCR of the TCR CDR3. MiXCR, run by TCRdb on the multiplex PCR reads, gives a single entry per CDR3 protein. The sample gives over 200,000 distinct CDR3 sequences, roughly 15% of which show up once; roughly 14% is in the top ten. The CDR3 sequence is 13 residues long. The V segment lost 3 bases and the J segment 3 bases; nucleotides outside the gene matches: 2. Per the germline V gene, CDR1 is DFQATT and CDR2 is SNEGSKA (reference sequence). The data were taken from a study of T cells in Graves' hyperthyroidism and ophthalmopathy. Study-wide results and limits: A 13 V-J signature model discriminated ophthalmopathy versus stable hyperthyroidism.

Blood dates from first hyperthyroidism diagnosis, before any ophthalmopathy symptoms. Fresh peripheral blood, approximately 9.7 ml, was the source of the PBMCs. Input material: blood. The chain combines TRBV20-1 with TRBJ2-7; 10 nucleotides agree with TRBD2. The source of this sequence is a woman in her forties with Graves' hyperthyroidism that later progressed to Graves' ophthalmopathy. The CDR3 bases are TGCAGTGCTAGGGCTAGCGGGAGCTACGAGCAGTACTTC. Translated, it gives CSARASGSYEQYF.